The 20 T cell receptor beta chains listed next were all sequenced from one sample in a study of blood T cell repertoires in COVID-19. Here immunoSEQ multiplex PCR was the method, and the copy in TCRdb shows in-frame clones only, minus some. There are around 250,000 clones in the sample; around 84% occur only once, and approximately 7.2% lies in the top ten. The sequencing sample was made of peripheral blood. All receptors derive from a woman aged 70-85 years with active or convalescent COVID-19.

This chain links TRBV25-1 with TRBJ1-2; 7 bases fit TRBD1. V lost 7 bases to trimming and J lost 7 bases; unmatched junction nucleotides: 9. CDR1 and CDR2 from the germline V gene are MGHDK and SYGVNS. The CDR3 has 13 amino acids. CDR3 residues: CASTKTGSFGYTF. DNA for the CDR3: TGTGCCAGCACCAAGACAGGGTCGTTTGGCTACACCTTC.

J is TRBJ2-3 and V is TRBV11-3, with D hard to call. The germline V and J ends were trimmed by 3 bases and 2 bases, with 9 bases remaining between them. The CDR3 is 14 amino acids. The germline V gene has CDR1 SGHNT and CDR2 YENEEA. The CDR3 DNA sequence: TGTGCCAGCAGCTTCGGGTTCAACACAGATACGCAGTATTTT. It yields the protein CASSFGFNTDTQYF.

This clone appeared a single time. The chain joins TRBV7-2 to TRBJ1-3; 9 bases fit TRBD1. The CDR3 is made up of 16 amino acids. V gave up 5 bases and J gave up 3 bases; unmatched junction bases: 8. The germline V gene encodes CDR1 SGHTA and CDR2 FQGNSA. The DNA for the CDR3 is TGTGCCAGCAGCACCCGCGGGACAGGGTTTGGAAACACCATATATTTT. Protein: CASSTRGTGFGNTIYF.

This chain connects TRBV27 to TRBJ1-2; D possibly corresponds to TRBD1 (6 bases). Trimming removed 6 bases from V and 4 bases from J, with 21 bases in between. Germline CDR1 reads MNHEY; CDR2 reads SMNVEV (reference sequence). The CDR3 runs 16 residues. The CDR3 DNA reads TGTGCCAGCAGCGGGGGGGGCCCAGGTATCGTCTATGGCTACACCTTC. Its translation: CASSGGGPGIVYGYTF.

The chain is built from TRBV10-1 and TRBJ2-1; D may be TRBD1 (6 bases). Between the trimmed V and J ends, which lost 4 bases and 10 bases, there was a span of 8 bases. The CDR3 is 11 residues long. Per germline, CDR1 WNHNN and CDR2 SYGVQD (reference sequence). The chain's CDR3 is CASSVGGEQFF. In DNA, the CDR3 is TGCGCCAGCAGTGTTGGGGGCGAGCAGTTCTTC.

This clone was seen a few times. Distinct nucleotide sequences in the sample also encode this CDR3. This sequence joins TRBV7-9 and TRBJ1-6; D perhaps matches TRBD1 (6 bases). V was shortened by 5 bases and J by 7 bases, with 15 bases between the two germline ends. The CDR3 runs to 15 residues. The germline CDR1 and CDR2 sequences are SEHNR and FQNEAQ (reference sequence). CDR3 sequence reads: CASSPPGQGNSPLHF. The CDR3 bases are TGTGCCAGCAGCCCCCCCGGGCAGGGGAATTCACCCCTCCACTTT. Together with reference TRBV7-9 and TRBJ1-6, the CDR3 gives the full variable domain: DTGVSQNPRHKITKRGQNVTFRCDPISEHNRLYWYRQTLGQGPEFLTYFQNEAQLEKSRLLSDRFSAERPKGSFSTLEIQRTEQGDSAMYLCASSPPGQGNSPLHFGNGTRLTVT.

The rearrangement joins TRBV2 to TRBJ2-4; unclear D gene. Germline lookup yields CDR1 SNHLY and CDR2 FYNNEI. The CDR3 runs to 16 residues. Trimming stripped 5 bases from V and 0 bases from J, with 14 bases between. The CDR3 sequence: CASSRGTMLAKNIQYF. The DNA for the CDR3 is TGTGCCAGCAGTAGAGGCACGATGCTAGCCAAAAACATTCAGTACTTC.

The V and J genes are TRBV19 and TRBJ1-5; maybe TRBD1 (6 bases). The CDR3 extends over 13 amino acids. V was shortened by 3 bases and J by 6 bases, with 9 bases between the two germline ends. CDR1 LNHDA and CDR2 SQIVND come from the germline V gene (reference sequence). In nucleotides, the CDR3 is TGTGCCAGTAGTATTACAGGGTTTCAGCCCCAGCATTTT. Translating gives CASSITGFQPQHF.

The chain carries TRBV5-5 and TRBJ1-4, with D tentatively TRBD1 (6 bases). V lost 2 bases and J 6 bases, leaving 14 bases between the germline ends. CDR3 length: 15 amino acids. Germline lookup yields CDR1 SGHKS and CDR2 YYEKEE (reference sequence). CDR3 nucleotide sequence: TGTGCCAGCAGCTTATCGGGGGGCATTTATGAAAAACTGTTTTTT. It is translated as CASSLSGGIYEKLFF.

The chain is built from TRBV6-7 and TRBJ1-5, with D perhaps matching TRBD1 (6 bases). TRBV6-7 falls under the ORF class, with uncertain function. The CDR3 totals 15 residues. Trimming removed 0 bases from V and 3 bases from J, with 9 bases in between. In DNA form, the CDR3 reads TGTGCCAGCAGTTACTCACAGGGATTCAATCAGCCCCAGCATTTT. Amino acid sequence: CASSYSQGFNQPQHF.

V and J are TRBV9 and TRBJ2-5; a possible D gene is TRBD2 (5 bases). Between the trimmed V and J ends, which lost 4 bases and 9 bases, there was a span of 19 bases. The CDR3 totals 14 residues. In germline, CDR1 is SGDLS, CDR2 YYNGEE. The CDR3 is CASSPWSVPEAQYF. The CDR3 bases are TGTGCCAGCAGCCCATGGTCAGTCCCGGAGGCCCAGTACTTC. The variable domain in full, completed from reference TRBV9 and TRBJ2-5, reads DSGVTQTPKHLITATGQRVTLRCSPRSGDLSVYWYQQSLDQGLQFLIQYYNGEERAKGNILERFSAQQFPDLHSELNLSSLELGDSALYFCASSPWSVPEAQYFGPGTRLLVL.

The chain carries TRBV3-1 (or the pseudogene TRBV3-2) and TRBJ1-1; perhaps TRBD1 as D (6 bases). CDR1 and CDR2 (germline): LGHDT, YNNKEL (reference sequence). CDR3 length: 11 amino acids. The V end was cut by 5 bases, the J end by 10 bases, with 11 bases between. DNA of the CDR3: TGTGCCAGCAGCGATACAGGGATAGCTTTCTTT. Protein product: CASSDTGIAFF.

This clone was recorded only once. The chain combines TRBV5-1 with TRBJ1-2; possibly TRBD1 for D (6 bases). The CDR3 is made up of 14 amino acids. Trimming left V 2 bases short and J 4 bases short, with 12 bases between. The V gene's germline CDR1 is SGHRS and CDR2 YFSETQ. The CDR3 sequence: CASSLNTGFYGYTF. The CDR3 DNA reads as TGCGCCAGCAGCTTAAATACAGGGTTCTATGGCTACACCTTC. The whole variable domain, remainder taken from reference TRBV5-1 and TRBJ1-2, is KAGVTQTPRYLIKTRGQQVTLSCSPISGHRSVSWYQQTPGQGLQFLFEYFSETQRNKGNFPGRFSGRQFSNSRSEMNVSTLELGDSALYLCASSLNTGFYGYTFGSGTRLTVV.

The chain recombines TRBV10-3 with TRBJ2-7, with D perhaps TRBD1 (6 bases). The CDR3 contains 13 residues. Deletions cut 9 bases from V and 0 bases from J, with 12 bases between. Germline V gene sequence: CDR1 ENHRY, CDR2 SYGVKD. The CDR3 spells CAIRDTASYEQYF. As DNA, the CDR3 is TGTGCCATTCGGGACACCGCCTCCTACGAGCAGTACTTC.

The rearrangement uses TRBV14 and TRBJ2-3, with D uncertain. Trimming cost V 0 bases and J 6 bases, with 10 bases left between them. Germline CDR1 SGHDN, CDR2 FVKESK. This CDR3 is built from 14 residues. DNA for the CDR3: TGTGCCAGCAGCCAAGACATAGTGACTGATACGCAGTATTTT. Its protein product is CASSQDIVTDTQYF.

The rearrangement links TRBV7-2 to TRBJ1-6; possibly TRBD1 for D (6 bases). The CDR3 extends over 14 amino acids. Per germline, CDR1 SGHTA and CDR2 FQGNSA. V was shortened by 3 bases and J by 7 bases, with 10 bases between the two germline ends. The CDR3 nucleotides are TGTGCCAGCAGCTTCGGGGGGCGGAATTCACCCCTCCACTTT. Its protein is CASSFGGRNSPLHF.

The rearrangement links TRBV6-2 or TRBV6-3 to TRBJ2-7; 7 bases match TRBD1. The CDR3 has 15 amino acids. The V segment lost 5 bases and the J segment 3 bases; nucleotides outside the gene matches: 10. Per the germline V gene, CDR1 is MNHEY and CDR2 is SVGEGT. The CDR3 DNA is TGTGCCAGCAGTCGACTCCAGGGGGTTGACTACGAGCAGTACTTC. It codes for CASSRLQGVDYEQYF.

V usage is TRBV5-1 and J usage is TRBJ2-2, with D tentatively TRBD2 (5 bases). The CDR3 extends over 15 amino acids. Germline loops: CDR1 SGHRS, CDR2 YFSETQ. V was pared by 6 bases and J by 2 bases, with 14 bases between. CDR3 sequence (DNA): TGCGCCAGCATCCCCGGGGAGTTAAACACCGGGGAGCTGTTTTTT. Its protein product is CASIPGELNTGELFF.

The V call is TRBV6-5, the J call TRBJ2-7, with D possibly TRBD1 on 6 matching bases. Germline values: CDR1 MNHEY, CDR2 SVGAGI. The CDR3 has 14 amino acids. Trimming removed 6 bases from V and 2 bases from J, with 14 bases in between. CDR3 sequence (DNA): TGTGCCAGCAGACGACTCGACAGGACCTACGAGCAGTACTTC. This codes for CASRRLDRTYEQYF.

This chain's CDR3 is CASSPGTVNSPLHF. The DNA of the CDR3 is TGTGCCAGCAGCCCCGGGACAGTTAATTCACCCCTCCACTTT. This chain uses TRBV7-9 with TRBJ1-6; the match to TRBD1 covers 7 bases. Germline lookup yields CDR1 SEHNR and CDR2 FQNEAQ (reference sequence). The CDR3 is made up of 14 amino acids. V gave up 5 bases and J gave up 6 bases; unmatched junction bases: 4.